This entry describes one T cell receptor beta chain. These data originate in a study of blood T cell repertoires in COVID-19. The wider study: T cells, B-cell-depleted T cells, or PBMCs supplied cDNA or gDNA.

The table came from immunoSEQ multiplex PCR; TCRdb's copy has only in-frame clones and leaves some out. Of tens of thousands of clones in the sample, about 90% were seen once. The CDR3 is made up of 18 amino acids. Between the trimmed V and J ends, which lost 4 bases and 1 base, there was a span of 24 bases. Germline CDR1 SGHRS, CDR2 YFSETQ. This TCR was sampled from a man aged 60 to 69 with acute or convalescent COVID-19. The rearrangement joins TRBV5-1 to TRBJ2-7; D might be TRBD2 (5 bases). The source material was peripheral blood. The CDR3 DNA reads as TGCGCCAGCAGCCCGAGGACGGGAACCGGGATCTATTCCTACGAGCAGTACTTC. Translation: CASSPRTGTGIYSYEQYF.